The 9 T cell receptor beta chains below come from one sample, sequenced in a study of naive and memory T cell subsets. Two oligonucleotides, mixed equimolar, formed the beta constant-region primer covering TRBC1 and TRBC2. The ligated cDNA underwent four PCR rounds using SP2 and nested alpha and beta constant-region primers. TCRdb re-derived calls from the UMI-ligation and nested PCR reads in MiXCR, one entry per CDR3 protein. The sample has tens of thousands of distinct CDR3 sequences; 9% to 9.5% are singletons. Sequencing was carried out using naive CD8+ T cells from blood. The receptor set was obtained from a human donor in good health.

The chain uses TRBV30 and TRBJ1-1, with D possibly TRBD1 on 5 matching bases. Per the germline V gene, CDR1 is GTSNPN and CDR2 is SVGIG (reference sequence). The ends were cut back, 0 bases at V and 6 bases at J, with 8 bases in the middle. This CDR3 region has 12 residues. The CDR3 DNA follows: TGTGCCTGGAGTGTACGGGGCGCTGAAGCTTTCTTT. This translates into CAWSVRGAEAFF. Using reference TRBV30 and TRBJ1-1 for the parts outside the CDR3, the full variable domain is SQTIHQWPATLVQPVGSPLSLECTVEGTSNPNLYWYRQAAGRGLQLLFYSVGIGQISSEVPQNLSASRPQDRQFILSSKKLLLSDSGFYLCAWSVRGAEAFFGQGTRLTVV.

CDR3 amino acids: CASSADSPTDTQYF. In DNA, the CDR3 is TGTGCCAGCAGCGCGGACTCTCCCACAGATACGCAGTATTTT. The gene calls are TRBV28 and TRBJ2-3; TRBD2 is a possible D gene (5 bases). Trimming stripped 6 bases from V and 2 bases from J, with 12 bases between. Looked up from germline, CDR1 is MDHEN and CDR2 is SYDVKM. CDR3 length equals 14 residues.

This clonotype was recorded once. V gene TRBV7-2 combines with J gene TRBJ2-3; TRBD2 aligns across 8 bases. Per germline, CDR1 SGHTA and CDR2 FQGNSA. V trimming: 0 bases; J trimming: 4 bases; junction bases outside the gene matches: 6. The CDR3 has 16 residues. The CDR3: CASSLAPAGDPDTQYF. The CDR3 DNA reads TGTGCCAGCAGCTTAGCGCCAGCGGGAGACCCAGATACGCAGTATTTT.

V gene TRBV3-1 combines with J gene TRBJ2-2; D remains ambiguous. V gave up 1 base and J gave up 5 bases, with 5 bases separating them. Germline V gene lookup returns CDR1 LGHDT and CDR2 YNNKEL (reference sequence). This CDR3 is built from 13 residues. CDR3 coding DNA: TGTGCCAGCAGCCAAGGCAAGACCGGGGAGCTGTTTTTT. Encoded protein: CASSQGKTGELFF.

This clonotype was detected ten times or more. This rearrangement joins TRBV27 to TRBJ2-7; 15 bases match TRBD2. Germline CDR1 reads MNHEY; CDR2 reads SMNVEV (reference sequence). The CDR3 consists of 18 residues. The V and J ends lost 8 bases and 0 bases, in that order; junction bases with no gene match: 11. The CDR3: CASGSGLAGGLSSYEQYF. The CDR3 DNA reads as TGTGCCAGCGGAAGCGGACTAGCGGGAGGGTTAAGCTCCTACGAGCAGTACTTC.

This clonotype appeared many times. The chain is built from TRBV29-1 and TRBJ2-5; TRBD2 matches 10 bases. CDR3 size: 16 residues. The V gene end was trimmed by 7 bases and the J gene end by 0 bases; junction bases not matched to a gene: 11. Germline V lookup: CDR1 SQVTM, CDR2 ANQGSEA. The CDR3 nucleotides read TGCAGCGCTCCAGCCGGGACTAGCGTTAACCAAGAGACCCAGTACTTC. Translated, it gives CSAPAGTSVNQETQYF.

This clonotype showed up just a few times. J is TRBJ2-3 and V is TRBV29-1; D may be TRBD2 (5 bases). V was clipped by 1 base and J by 2 bases, with 13 bases between them. CDR1 is SQVTM and CDR2 is ANQGSEA in the germline V gene. The CDR3 runs to 15 residues. The CDR3 here is CSVEVWERPTDTQYF. Written as DNA, the CDR3 is TGCAGCGTTGAAGTTTGGGAGAGACCCACAGATACGCAGTATTTT.

V gene TRBV6-7 combines with J gene TRBJ2-1, with unresolved D. TRBV6-7 is an open reading frame, and its role is uncertain. V was pared by 7 bases and J by 0 bases, with 10 bases between. The CDR3 length is 14 residues. CDR3 nucleotides: TGTGCCAGCACTATTTGGGACTCCTACAATGAGCAGTTCTTC. The encoded protein is CASTIWDSYNEQFF.

As for this clonotype: A much larger clonotype is one base distant, so this may be a read error. The gene calls are TRBV7-6 and TRBJ2-1, with 7 bases fitting TRBD1. Germline CDR1 and CDR2: SGHVS and FNYEAQ. The length of the CDR3 is 13 residues. This chain's CDR3 is CASSARQGNEPFF. The CDR3 DNA reads TGTGCCAGCAGCGCTAGACAGGGCAATGAGCCGTTCTTC. Based on the CDR3 plus reference TRBV7-6 and TRBJ2-1, the full variable domain is GAGVSQSPRYKVTKRGQDVALRCDPISGHVSLYWYRQALGQGPEFLTYFNYEAQQDKSGLPNDRFSAERPEGSISTLTIQRTEQRDSAMYRCASSARQGNEPFFGPGTRLTVL.